The rows below give T cell receptor beta chains drawn from one sample of a study of cytomegalovirus exposure and HLA in healthy donors. The method was immunoSEQ multiplex PCR; TCRdb's version includes in-frame clones alone and lacks a portion of them. The data include around 52,000 clones; the top ten clones carry 20% to 30%. The sequencing input was PBMCs. These receptors were collected from a man aged 35 to 55 in good health and CMV-seropositive. Each CDR3 is given with its conserved first and last residue. D genes are given only for firm matches.

j_call d_call v_call cdr3_aa cdr3_nt
TRBJ2-1 NA TRBV2 CASSETGYNEQFF TGTGCCAGCAGCGAGACAGGCTACAATGAGCAGTTCTTC
TRBJ2-2 TRBD2 TRBV9 CASSVGLAGTGELFF TGTGCCAGCAGCGTAGGACTAGCGGGGACCGGGGAGCTGTTTTTT
TRBJ2-7 TRBD1 TRBV18 CASSPGDRSYEQYF TGTGCCAGCTCACCGGGGGACAGATCCTACGAGCAGTACTTC
TRBJ2-7 TRBD2 TRBV28 CASRGQLSTSGSRYEQYF TGTGCCAGCAGGGGTCAATTATCGACTAGCGGGAGTAGGTACGAGCAGTACTTC
TRBJ2-5 NA TRBV6-1 CASSGDTTKGETQYF TGTGCCAGCAGTGGGGACACCACCAAGGGGGAGACCCAGTACTTC
TRBJ2-6 NA TRBV4-3 CASSQDLRSSGANVLTF TGCGCCAGCAGCCAAGACCTTAGGAGCTCTGGGGCCAACGTCCTGACTTTC
TRBJ2-7 NA TRBV19 CASGRDSTSVEQYF TGTGCCAGTGGCCGGGACTCCACGTCGGTCGAGCAGTACTTC
TRBJ1-5 TRBD1 TRBV6-1 CASSVMTGNNQPQHF TGTGCCAGCAGTGTTATGACAGGGAACAATCAGCCCCAGCATTTT
TRBJ2-1 NA TRBV5-1 CASSLDGDEQFF TGCGCCAGCAGCTTGGACGGTGATGAGCAGTTCTTC
TRBJ2-7 NA TRBV7-8 CASSLAGSYEQYF TGTGCCAGCAGCTTAGCCGGGTCCTACGAGCAGTACTTC
TRBJ1-2 NA TRBV19 CASRPGSADGYTF TGTGCCAGTAGGCCGGGTAGCGCCGATGGCTACACCTTC
TRBJ1-2 NA TRBV5-1 CASSYQGNGYTF TGCGCCAGCAGCTACCAGGGAAACGGCTACACCTTC
TRBJ2-3 NA TRBV29-1 CSVGPPSTDTQYF TGCAGCGTTGGTCCCCCGAGCACAGATACGCAGTATTTT
TRBJ1-6 TRBD1 TRBV7-9 CASSPWTGDNSPLHF TGTGCCAGCAGCCCGTGGACAGGGGATAATTCACCCCTCCACTTT
TRBJ2-7 NA TRBV6-5 CASSQGGEQYF TGTGCCAGCAGTCAGGGGGGCGAGCAGTACTTC
TRBJ2-5 NA TRBV28 CASSLVRPAGQETQYF TGTGCCAGCAGCCTCGTCCGCCCGGCAGGCCAAGAGACCCAGTACTTC
TRBJ2-2 NA TRBV9 CASSVAENGMVTGELFF TGTGCCAGCAGCGTAGCTGAGAACGGGATGGTGACCGGGGAGCTGTTTTTT
TRBJ2-3 TRBD2 TRBV9 CASSELVAGGLHTQYF TGTGCCAGCAGCGAACTAGTGGCGGGGGGCTTACATACGCAGTATTTT
TRBJ2-7 TRBD2 TRBV28 CASPPSQLAGHEQYF TGTGCCAGCCCCCCCTCCCAGCTAGCGGGACACGAGCAGTACTTC
TRBJ2-7 NA TRBV25-1 CASLAYLPSYEQYF TGTGCCAGCCTAGCGTACTTACCATCCTACGAGCAGTACTTC
TRBJ2-7 NA TRBV6-5 CASSYSGEGYEQYF TGTGCCAGCAGTTACTCCGGGGAAGGCTACGAGCAGTACTTC
TRBJ2-2 NA TRBV2 CATLRIRAGELFF TGTGCCACCCTCCGGATTCGGGCCGGGGAGCTGTTTTTT
TRBJ2-7 NA TRBV14 CASSPSSLEQYF TGTGCCAGCAGCCCTTCCTCCCTAGAGCAGTACTTC
TRBJ2-5 TRBD1 TRBV5-1 CASSAGTGGGETQYF TGCGCCAGCAGCGCCGGGACAGGGGGTGGGGAGACCCAGTACTTC
TRBJ2-3 NA TRBV15 CATSRRTGNLRDTQYF TGTGCCACCAGCAGACGCACAGGGAACCTCCGAGATACGCAGTATTTT
TRBJ1-4 TRBD1 TRBV6-5 CASSQDRGLLKLFF TGTGCCAGCAGTCAGGACAGGGGGCTCCTAAAACTGTTTTTT
TRBJ1-5 NA TRBV28 CASKSGDSAQHF TGTGCCAGCAAGAGCGGGGATTCAGCCCAGCATTTT
TRBJ2-2 TRBD2 TRBV9 CASTPGSGGLITGELFF TGTGCCAGCACCCCGGGCAGCGGGGGGCTAATCACCGGGGAGCTGTTTTTT
TRBJ2-7 TRBD1 TRBV5-6 CASSLRDRFTPPPF TGTGCCAGCAGCCTAAGGGACAGGTTTACTCCTCCCCCCTTC
TRBJ2-5 NA TRBV2 CASSEGSSLQETQYF TGTGCCAGCAGTGAAGGGAGTAGTCTTCAAGAGACCCAGTACTTC
TRBJ1-2 TRBD1 TRBV4-1 CASSHPPQGGYGYTF TGCGCCAGCAGCCACCCACCTCAGGGGGGCTATGGCTACACCTTC
TRBJ2-6 TRBD1 TRBV5-1 CASSSTGTGANVLTF TGCGCCAGCAGCTCGACAGGGACTGGGGCCAACGTCCTGACTTTC
TRBJ2-2 TRBD1 TRBV28 CASSYDRANTGELFF TGTGCCAGCAGCTATGACAGGGCGAACACCGGGGAGCTGTTTTTT
TRBJ2-2 TRBD1 TRBV18 CASSRTRTGTGELFF TGTGCCAGCTCGCGAACCAGGACAGGGACCGGGGAGCTGTTTTTT
TRBJ2-5 NA TRBV7-7 CASSLVTEETQYF TGTGCTAGCAGCTTAGTGACAGAAGAGACCCAGTACTTC
TRBJ2-5 TRBD2 TRBV6-5 CASSYSQRGGEETQYF TGTGCCAGCAGTTACTCCCAGCGGGGGGGAGAAGAGACCCAGTACTTC
TRBJ2-3 NA TRBV30 CAWEGSFDTQYF TGTGCCTGGGAGGGAAGTTTTGATACGCAGTATTTT
TRBJ2-3 TRBD1 TRBV6-5 CASSYSGDRALKGQYF TGTGCCAGCAGTTACTCGGGGGACAGGGCTCTAAAGGGGCAGTATTTT
TRBJ1-3 NA TRBV27 CASSLSWGQENTIYF TGTGCCAGCAGTTTATCTTGGGGGCAGGAAAACACCATATATTTT
TRBJ2-5 NA TRBV29-1 CSVGASHQETQYF TGCAGCGTTGGAGCAAGTCACCAAGAGACCCAGTACTTC
TRBJ1-3 NA TRBV19 CASSSGHNSGNTIYF TGTGCCAGTAGTTCGGGACACAACTCTGGAAACACCATATATTTT
TRBJ2-5 NA TRBV27 CASSTTGETQYF TGTGCCAGCAGCACAACCGGGGAGACCCAGTACTTC
TRBJ1-2 TRBD1 TRBV28 CAILAGQGALGYGYTF TGTGCCATCCTAGCGGGACAGGGGGCCTTGGGCTATGGCTACACCTTC